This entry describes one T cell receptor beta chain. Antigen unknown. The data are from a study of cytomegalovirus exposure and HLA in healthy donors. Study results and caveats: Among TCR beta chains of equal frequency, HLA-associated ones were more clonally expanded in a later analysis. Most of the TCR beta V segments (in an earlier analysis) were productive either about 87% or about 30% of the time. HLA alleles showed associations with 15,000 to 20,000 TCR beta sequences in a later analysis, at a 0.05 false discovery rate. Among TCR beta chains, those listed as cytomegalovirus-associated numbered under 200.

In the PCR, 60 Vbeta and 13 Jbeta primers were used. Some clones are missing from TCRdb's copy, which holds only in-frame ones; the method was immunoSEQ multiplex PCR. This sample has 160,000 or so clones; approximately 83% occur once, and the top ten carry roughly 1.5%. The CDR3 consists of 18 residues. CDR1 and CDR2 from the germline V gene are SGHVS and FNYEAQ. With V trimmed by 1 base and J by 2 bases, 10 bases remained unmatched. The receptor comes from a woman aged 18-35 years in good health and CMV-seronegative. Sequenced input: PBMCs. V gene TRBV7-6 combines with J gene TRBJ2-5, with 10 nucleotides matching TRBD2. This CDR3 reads CASSLGPSSGGDQETQYF. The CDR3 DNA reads TGTGCCAGCAGCTTAGGACCCTCTAGCGGGGGCGATCAAGAGACCCAGTACTTC. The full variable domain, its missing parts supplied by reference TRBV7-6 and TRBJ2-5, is GAGVSQSPRYKVTKRGQDVALRCDPISGHVSLYWYRQALGQGPEFLTYFNYEAQQDKSGLPNDRFSAERPEGSISTLTIQRTEQRDSAMYRCASSLGPSSGGDQETQYFGPGTRLLVL.